This record covers a single TCR beta chain. This sample stems from a study of blood T cell repertoires in COVID-19. As for the study in general: T cells, B-cell-depleted T cells, or PBMCs provided the cDNA or gDNA that served as material.

V lost 2 bases to trimming and J lost 0 bases, with 9 bases between them. Germline V gene lookup returns CDR1 SGHRS and CDR2 YFSETQ. This CDR3 has 14 residues. The authors' processing: Amplification of reference gene primers provided the estimated nucleated cell counts. TCRdb keeps only in-frame clones here, not all; method: immunoSEQ multiplex PCR. V and J calls and clone size are copied from that table; D and trimming were computed from the DNA. The data show some 70,000 clones, 83% seen once. The source material was peripheral blood. V is TRBV5-1 and J is TRBJ2-7; TRBD2 is a possible D gene (5 bases). The sequence was collected from a man of 80 years or more with acute or convalescent COVID-19. Written as DNA, the CDR3 is TGCGCCAGCAGCTTTAACCGGGACTCCTACGAGCAGTACTTC. Translating it yields CASSFNRDSYEQYF.